Presented here are 6 T cell receptor beta chains from one specimen sequenced in a study of identical twins. TCRdb re-analysed the 5' RACE reads in MiXCR, keeping a single row per CDR3 protein. The sample has under 400,000 distinct CDR3 sequences, approximately 8.7% seen once. Sequencing was done on a sample of naive T cells sorted from blood. These receptors came from a woman aged 45-60 years in good health.

This clonotype was observed a handful of times. The chain is built from TRBV4-1 and TRBJ2-3; TRBD1 is a possible D gene (5 bases). The CDR3 is 16 amino acids. Trimming pared 2 bases from V and 2 bases from J, leaving 14 bases between. The germline CDR1 and CDR2 sequences are MGHRA and YSYEKL. CDR3 sequence (DNA): TGCGCCAGCAGCCAATTCGGACATCTTATCACAGATACGCAGTATTTT. Its translation is CASSQFGHLITDTQYF.

This clonotype was seen a few times. The J gene is TRBJ2-2, the V gene TRBV6-4, with D unclear. CDR3 length equals 14 residues. Trimming shortened V by 6 bases and J by 0 bases, and 8 bases separated the two germline ends. The V gene's germline CDR1 is MRHNA and CDR2 SNTAGT. The CDR3 region is CASRKEANTGELFF. In nucleotides, the CDR3 is TGTGCCAGCAGAAAGGAAGCGAACACCGGGGAGCTGTTTTTT.

The CDR3 region has the DNA TGTGCCAGCAGTTTCCCTGCCCGCCCAGATACGCAGTATTTT. Translated: CASSFPARPDTQYF. The genes are TRBV12-3 or TRBV12-4 and TRBJ2-3; D remains ambiguous. This CDR3 is 14 amino acids long. V was trimmed by 3 bases and J by 4 bases, leaving 11 bases between them.

This chain connects TRBV5-5 to TRBJ1-1, with unresolved D. The V end was cut by 7 bases, the J end by 0 bases, with 13 bases between. CDR3 length: 14 amino acids. Germline CDR1 SGHKS, CDR2 YYEKEE (reference sequence). The CDR3 sequence is CASLLGFMNTEAFF. Here the CDR3 DNA reads TGTGCCAGCCTCCTGGGCTTTATGAACACTGAAGCTTTCTTT.

At least ten counts were recorded for this clonotype. This CDR3 is CAISESRPYNEQFF. DNA for the CDR3: TGTGCCATCAGTGAGTCAAGGCCCTACAATGAGCAGTTCTTC. The V gene is TRBV10-3, the J gene TRBJ2-1; D ambiguous. Germline CDR1 and CDR2: ENHRY and SYGVKD. The CDR3 runs 14 residues. V was shortened by 0 bases and J by 2 bases, with 5 bases between the two germline ends.

The table lists this clonotype with a few counts. This sequence joins TRBV9 and TRBJ2-7; no reliable D call. Deletions cut 3 bases from V and 3 bases from J, with 16 bases between. Germline CDR1 SGDLS, CDR2 YYNGEE. This CDR3 is 15 amino acids long. The CDR3: CASSGTAYEVYEQYF. The DNA for the CDR3 is TGTGCCAGCAGCGGTACAGCTTACGAAGTCTACGAGCAGTACTTC.